Listed here are 19 T cell receptor beta chains from one sample, sequenced in a study of T cells after somatic rescue of genetic block. The assay was immunoSEQ multiplex PCR, and TCRdb's table has in-frame clones only and misses some. The table lists approximately 58,000 clones, approximately 96% of them singletons. Sequences were obtained from peripheral blood mononuclear cells (PBMCs). These receptors all come from a child younger than two.

The V gene is TRBV7-9, the J gene TRBJ1-1, with a possible D match to TRBD1 (5 bases). CDR3 length: 13 amino acids. Trimming took 1 base from V and 4 from J, leaving 7 bases between them. Germline V gene lookup returns CDR1 SEHNR and CDR2 FQNEAQ (reference sequence). The CDR3: CASSLGGTTEAFF. Here the CDR3 DNA reads TGTGCCAGCAGCTTAGGCGGGACCACTGAAGCTTTCTTT.

The chain is built from TRBV4-1 and TRBJ2-3; 9 positions agree with TRBD2. The trim removed 2 bases at V and 4 bases at J, leaving 7 bases unmatched. The CDR3 is 16 residues long. Germline V lookup: CDR1 MGHRA, CDR2 YSYEKL. CDR3 sequence (DNA): TGCGCCAGCAGCCAAATTAGCGGGAGTTTCCCAGATACGCAGTATTTT. Protein: CASSQISGSFPDTQYF.

This clone was seen just once. The chain uses TRBV29-1 and TRBJ2-1; 9 nucleotides align to TRBD2. With 5 bases clipped from V and 0 bases from J, the junction kept 2 bases outside the gene matches. Per the germline V gene, CDR1 is SQVTM and CDR2 is ANQGSEA. The CDR3 contains 14 residues. The CDR3 loop is CSVSGRSSYNEQFF. CDR3 DNA sequence: TGCAGCGTTAGCGGGAGGAGCTCCTACAATGAGCAGTTCTTC.

The count of this clone is one. Within the sample, other DNA sequences also encode this same CDR3. The CDR3 DNA is TGTGCCATCAGTGAGGGAGCGTATGGCTACACCTTC. It encodes CAISEGAYGYTF. The chain carries TRBV10-3 and TRBJ1-2; D call uncertain. Germline assignment: CDR1 ENHRY and CDR2 SYGVKD. Trimming pared 2 bases from V and 5 bases from J, leaving 6 bases between. This CDR3 region has 12 residues.

The J gene is TRBJ2-6, the V gene TRBV6-1; no clear D. CDR3 length: 15 residues. The V and J ends lost 5 bases and 0 bases respectively, with 8 bases between them. Germline V gene sequence: CDR1 MNHNS, CDR2 SASEGT. The CDR3, as DNA: TGTGCCAGCAGTAGACTCCCCTCTGGGGCCAACGTCCTGACTTTC. Its translation is CASSRLPSGANVLTF.

The chain combines TRBV28 with TRBJ2-7; 8 nucleotides align to TRBD2. The CDR3 runs 12 residues. The J segment lost 2 bases and the V segment lost 9 bases, leaving 3 bases of the junction unmatched. Germline V gene lookup returns CDR1 MDHEN and CDR2 SYDVKM. CDR3 DNA: TGTGCCAGTACTAGCGGTCCCTACGAGCAGTACTTC. Translation gives CASTSGPYEQYF. Drawing the rest from reference TRBV28 and TRBJ2-7, the complete variable domain is DVKVTQSSRYLVKRTGEKVFLECVQDMDHENMFWYRQDPGLGLRLIYFSYDVKMKEKGDIPEGYSVSREKKERFSLILESASTNQTSMYLCASTSGPYEQYFGPGTRLTVT.

The rearrangement links TRBV4-3 to TRBJ2-5; TRBD1 matches 9 bases. Germline assignment: CDR1 LGHNA and CDR2 YSLEER. The CDR3 has 17 amino acids. J was trimmed by 1 base and V by 3 bases; bases with no gene match: 9. This chain's CDR3 is CASSHLPGTGSQETQYF. The DNA for the CDR3 is TGCGCCAGCAGCCACCTACCCGGGACAGGGTCCCAAGAGACCCAGTACTTC.

J is TRBJ2-1 and V is TRBV6-1; TRBD2 matches at 10 bases. The CDR3 totals 15 residues. The V and J ends lost 4 bases and 4 bases, in that order; junction bases with no gene match: 4. Germline V gene data show CDR1 as MNHNS and CDR2 as SASEGT. DNA for the CDR3: TGTGCCAGCAGTGCATTAGCGGGGGGATACAATGAGCAGTTCTTC. Its translation: CASSALAGGYNEQFF.

Remarks on this clone: Other DNA sequences of this sample code for an identical CDR3. The CDR3 region is CSVEGRFMNTEAFF. For the CDR3, the DNA is TGCAGCGTTGAGGGCCGTTTCATGAACACTGAAGCTTTCTTT. The chain employs TRBV29-1 and TRBJ1-1, with no clear D. Trimming left V 3 bases short and J 0 bases short, with 11 bases between. Per germline, CDR1 SQVTM and CDR2 ANQGSEA. CDR3 length equals 14 residues.

The chain has TRBV5-4 and TRBJ2-3, with TRBD2 matching 15 bases. CDR1 and CDR2 from the germline V gene are SGHNT and YYREEE (reference sequence). The CDR3 runs 16 residues. V lost 4 bases and J lost 3; bases outside the gene matches: 3. The CDR3 region has the DNA TGTGCCAGCAGCCCCGGACTAGCGGGAGGGACAGATACGCAGTATTTT. It yields the protein CASSPGLAGGTDTQYF.

The chain combines TRBV7-2 with TRBJ2-3; unclear D gene. The V gene's germline CDR1 is SGHTA and CDR2 FQGNSA. V gave up 2 bases and J gave up 0 bases, with 9 bases separating them. The CDR3 consists of 15 residues. The CDR3 DNA follows: TGTGCCAGCAGCTTATATGGGATAAGCACAGATACGCAGTATTTT. It translates to CASSLYGISTDTQYF.

This chain links TRBV5-6 with TRBJ2-5; no reliable D call. V was trimmed by 0 bases and J by 3 bases, leaving 3 bases between them. The CDR3 runs 12 residues. Germline CDR1 SGHDT, CDR2 YYEEEE. The CDR3 reads CASSLGKETQYF. In nucleotides, the CDR3 is TGTGCCAGCAGCTTGGGGAAAGAGACCCAGTACTTC.

J is TRBJ1-5 and V is TRBV19, with 7 nucleotides matching TRBD1. Germline CDR1 LNHDA, CDR2 SQIVND (reference sequence). The V and J ends lost 5 bases and 3 bases, in that order; junction bases with no gene match: 7. The CDR3 has 15 amino acids. In DNA form, the CDR3 reads TGTGCCAGTAGTCTCAGAACAGGGGCCAATCAGCCCCAGCATTTT. It codes for CASSLRTGANQPQHF.

A single count supports this clone. The chain uses TRBV5-6 and TRBJ1-2; D gene ambiguous. Per germline, CDR1 SGHDT and CDR2 YYEEEE. Trimming removed 4 bases from V and 8 bases from J, with 12 bases in between. CDR3 length: 12 amino acids. The CDR3 DNA is TGTGCCAGCAGCCTTCGGGTCGGGGGCTACACCTTC. Translating it yields CASSLRVGGYTF. Using reference TRBV5-6 and TRBJ1-2 for the parts outside the CDR3, the full variable domain is DAGVTQSPTHLIKTRGQQVTLRCSPKSGHDTVSWYQQALGQGPQFIFQYYEEEERQRGNFPDRFSGHQFPNYSSELNVNALLLGDSALYLCASSLRVGGYTFGSGTRLTVV.

This clone was seen just once. The chain uses TRBV4-1 and TRBJ2-5; D is unclear. The CDR3 is 13 amino acids. CDR1 and CDR2 (germline): MGHRA, YSYEKL. V was trimmed by 1 base and J by 4 bases, leaving 7 bases between them. CDR3 protein: CASSQAPGETQYF. The CDR3 DNA reads TGCGCCAGCAGCCAAGCGCCAGGAGAGACCCAGTACTTC.

The chain has TRBV19 and TRBJ2-2; D possibly corresponds to TRBD1 (6 bases). The V end lost 10 bases, the J end lost 9 bases, and 15 bases lay between the germline ends. The length of the CDR3 is 12 residues. CDR1 and CDR2 (germline): LNHDA, SQIVND (reference sequence). In DNA form, the CDR3 reads TGTGCCACGCGCAGGGGTGTAAGGGAGCTGTTTTTT. Translation gives CATRRGVRELFF.

The chain employs TRBV2 and TRBJ1-4; 8 nucleotides align to TRBD1. The CDR3 consists of 14 residues. V lost 4 bases, J lost 2 bases, and 0 bases stayed unmatched. The germline V gene encodes CDR1 SNHLY and CDR2 FYNNEI. The CDR3 DNA follows: TGTGCCAGCAGTGGACAGGGGACTAATGAAAAACTGTTTTTT. Amino acid sequence: CASSGQGTNEKLFF. The variable domain in full, completed from reference TRBV2 and TRBJ1-4, reads EPEVTQTPSHQVTQMGQEVILRCVPISNHLYFYWYRQILGQKVEFLVSFYNNEISEKSEIFDDQFSVERPDGSNFTLKIRSTKLEDSAMYFCASSGQGTNEKLFFGSGTQLSVL.

V and J are TRBV28 and TRBJ1-5, with TRBD1 identical over 7 bases. The CDR3 has 16 residues. Germline V lookup: CDR1 MDHEN, CDR2 SYDVKM. J lost 6 bases, V lost 0 bases, and 8 bases had no gene match. CDR3 region: CASSLWKRGRSQPQHF. CDR3 nucleotides: TGTGCCAGCAGTTTATGGAAGAGGGGGCGCAGTCAGCCCCAGCATTTT.

The CDR3 DNA reads as TGTGCCAGCTCACCCGGGACAAACTCTGGAAACACCATATATTTT. This gives the protein CASSPGTNSGNTIYF. The V gene is TRBV18, the J gene TRBJ1-3; D is possibly TRBD1 (6 bases). This CDR3 is 15 amino acids long. In germline, CDR1 is KGHSH, CDR2 LQKENI. V lost 3 bases, J lost 0 bases, and 9 bases lay in between.